This passage covers 25 T cell receptor beta chains from one sample sequenced in a study of Ad26.COV2.S vaccination and SARS-CoV-2 variants. Treatment: 19 received Ad26.COV2.S at low or high dose, single or two shots; several received placebo; per-sample allocation not given. Sampling took place 63 days after the first vaccine or placebo injection. The data were produced by immunoSEQ multiplex PCR, yet TCRdb's version contains in-frame clones alone and is incomplete. Of 200,000 to 300,000 clones listed, 85% to 90% are singletons. This sample comprised peripheral blood, obtained in a trial of Ad26.COV2.S vaccine versus placebo. The source is a person between 18 and 59 years old who received the Ad26.COV2.S COVID-19 vaccine or a placebo.

The chain is built from TRBV7-9 and TRBJ2-5; TRBD1 or TRBD2 may be the D gene (6 bases each). The CDR3 totals 15 residues. V lost 4 bases and J lost 5, with 17 bases in between. Germline V gives CDR1 SEHNR, CDR2 FQNEAQ (reference sequence). CDR3 residues: CASSSNRDWGETQYF. The CDR3 bases are TGTGCCAGCAGCTCAAACAGGGACTGGGGGGAGACCCAGTACTTC.

This sequence joins TRBV7-2 and TRBJ1-1, with a tentative D call TRBD1 (5 bases). The CDR3 extends over 15 amino acids. Germline lookup yields CDR1 SGHTA and CDR2 FQGNSA. Deletions cut 5 bases from V and 5 bases from J, with 18 bases between. The CDR3 nucleotides read TGTGCCAGCAGCAAAACCCTGGGGGGGGGAACTGAAGCTTTCTTT. Translating gives CASSKTLGGGTEAFF.

This clone is a singleton in its sample. For the CDR3, the DNA is TGTGCCATCAGCGCACTTCAAATGAACACTGAAGCTTTCTTT. Protein product: CAISALQMNTEAFF. This chain uses TRBV10-3 with TRBJ1-1; D unclear. Germline assignment: CDR1 ENHRY and CDR2 SYGVKD. V was cut by 6 bases and J by 0 bases, with 11 bases left in between. The CDR3 spans 14 residues.

The rearrangement links TRBV11-2 to TRBJ1-1, with 8 nucleotides matching TRBD1. The V gene end was trimmed by 5 bases and the J gene end by 1 base; junction bases not matched to a gene: 6. Germline lookup yields CDR1 SGHAT and CDR2 FQNNGV. The CDR3 length is 15 residues. The CDR3 DNA reads TGTGCCAGCAGCCCTGGACAGGGAGGGAACACTGAAGCTTTCTTT. Its translation: CASSPGQGGNTEAFF.

The genes are TRBV7-9 and TRBJ1-1; D unclear. The CDR3 is 11 amino acids. Trimming removed 6 bases from V and 11 bases from J, with 13 bases in between. Germline CDR1 reads SEHNR; CDR2 reads FQNEAQ (reference sequence). The CDR3 sequence: CASSSTVVAFF. The DNA of the CDR3 is TGTGCCAGCAGTTCGACGGTCGTGGCTTTCTTT.

The rearrangement joins TRBV30 to TRBJ2-7; D gene uncertain. This CDR3 is 14 amino acids long. Trimming removed 0 bases from V and 2 bases from J, with 11 bases in between. Germline CDR1 is GTSNPN and CDR2 is SVGIG (reference sequence). In DNA form, the CDR3 reads TGTGCCTGGAGTGTAAGATACAGAGCCTACGAGCAGTACTTC. It codes for CAWSVRYRAYEQYF.

The CDR3 protein is CASSTRPSEGYGPVGEQYF. The CDR3 bases are TGTGCCAGCAGCACCCGACCGAGCGAGGGTTACGGGCCGGTGGGCGAGCAGTACTTC. The chain links TRBV21-1 to TRBJ2-7; the D segment call TRBD2 is taken from the table without a DNA check. TRBV21-1 is listed as a pseudogene. The CDR3 covers 19 residues.

This clone was seen a few times. The chain employs TRBV5-1 and TRBJ2-7, with D possibly matching TRBD2 (6 bases). The length of the CDR3 is 14 residues. V was trimmed by 0 bases and J by 6 bases, leaving 13 bases between them. The germline gives CDR1 SGHRS, CDR2 YFSETQ. This CDR3 is CASSLDWGVSEQYF. The CDR3 bases are TGCGCCAGCAGCTTGGACTGGGGGGTTTCCGAGCAGTACTTC.

This chain connects TRBV6-5 to TRBJ1-1, with 10 bases aligning to TRBD1. This CDR3 contains 15 residues. CDR1 and CDR2 from the germline V gene are MNHEY and SVGAGI. Trimming cost V 6 bases and J 4 bases; bases outside gene matches: 8. CDR3 residues: CASSRPGQGGTEAFF. The DNA of the CDR3 is TGTGCCAGCAGCCGTCCCGGACAGGGGGGCACTGAAGCTTTCTTT.

This chain connects TRBV6-5 to TRBJ2-2, with D uncertain. CDR3 size: 14 residues. The V end was cut by 7 bases, the J end by 6 bases, with 15 bases between. Germline CDR1 reads MNHEY; CDR2 reads SVGAGI. Here the CDR3 DNA reads TGTGCCAGCATGGGCCCCCTCTCTCCCGGGGAGCTGTTTTTT. This sequence encodes CASMGPLSPGELFF.

The chain recombines TRBV28 with TRBJ1-4, with 8 bases that match TRBD1. This CDR3 region has 15 residues. The V gene's germline CDR1 is MDHEN and CDR2 SYDVKM. Losses at the gene ends were 5 bases for V and 7 bases for J; bases not matched to a gene: 9. CDR3 DNA sequence: TGTGCCAGCAGTCCACTCGGACAGGGACGTGAAAAACTGTTTTTT. Protein: CASSPLGQGREKLFF.

V usage is TRBV9 and J usage is TRBJ2-3; possibly TRBD1 or TRBD2 for D (5 bases each). With 6 bases removed from V and 4 bases from J, the gap between germline ends came to 18 bases. CDR3 length equals 15 residues. Looked up from germline, CDR1 is SGDLS and CDR2 is YYNGEE. In nucleotides, the CDR3 is TGTGCCAGCACCCCGGGGCCCTCCACTGCAGATACGCAGTATTTT. Translating it yields CASTPGPSTADTQYF.

The chain couples TRBV7-9 to TRBJ1-1; no clear D. V was trimmed by 5 bases and J by 10 bases, leaving 11 bases between them. Germline V gives CDR1 SEHNR, CDR2 FQNEAQ (reference sequence). CDR3 length equals 11 residues. CDR3 region: CASSPAVTAFF. The CDR3 DNA is TGTGCCAGCAGCCCAGCCGTTACAGCTTTCTTT.

The chain is built from TRBV27 and TRBJ2-7, with TRBD2 as a possible D gene (5 bases). This CDR3 has 13 amino acids. V was cut by 5 bases and J by 7 bases, with 15 bases left in between. Germline V gene lookup returns CDR1 MNHEY and CDR2 SMNVEV (reference sequence). DNA of the CDR3: TGTGCCAGCAGTCCCTTCCGGCCGGGGGAGCAGTACTTC. Its protein product is CASSPFRPGEQYF.

V gene TRBV12-3 or TRBV12-4 combines with J gene TRBJ2-3; D may be TRBD1 or TRBD2 (5 bases each). CDR3 size: 12 residues. The ends were cut back, 6 bases at V and 1 base at J, with 5 bases in the middle. CDR3 sequence (DNA): TGTGCCAGCAGGGGGGGCACAGATACGCAGTATTTT. This encodes CASRGGTDTQYF.

The rearrangement links TRBV27 to TRBJ1-1; the D is unclear. V was shortened by 8 bases and J by 3 bases, with 19 bases between the two germline ends. Germline V gene lookup returns CDR1 MNHEY and CDR2 SMNVEV (reference sequence). CDR3 length: 15 amino acids. CDR3 loop: CASSRIGQTHTEAFF. CDR3 bases: TGTGCCAGCTCCAGGATTGGGCAAACACACACTGAAGCTTTCTTT.

This chain uses TRBV7-9 with TRBJ2-4; 7 bases fit TRBD2. CDR1 is SEHNR, CDR2 FQNEAQ, per germline (reference sequence). V was clipped by 5 bases and J by 0 bases; unmatched bases: 4. The CDR3 loop spans 15 amino acids. The DNA for the CDR3 is TGTGCCAGCAGCCGAAGCGGGGTAGCCAAAAACATTCAGTACTTC. It encodes CASSRSGVAKNIQYF.

The CDR3 bases are TGTGCCAGCAGTGGGCGGGGGACAGGGGGTCACGAGCAGTACTTC. Its translation: CASSGRGTGGHEQYF. The chain is built from TRBV6-2 or TRBV6-3 and TRBJ2-7, with 11 bases that match TRBD1. CDR3 length equals 15 residues. Looked up from germline, CDR1 is MNHEY and CDR2 is SVGEGT. V shed 5 bases and J 5 bases; nucleotides not matched to a gene: 8.

The chain has TRBV19 and TRBJ1-4; D uncertain. Looked up from germline, CDR1 is LNHDA and CDR2 is SQIVND (reference sequence). The V end lost 6 bases, the J end lost 8 bases, and 19 bases lay between the germline ends. This CDR3 is built from 15 residues. In nucleotides, the CDR3 is TGTGCCAGTAGCCCCGATTTTGGGAGAGGAGAAAAACTGTTTTTT. This encodes CASSPDFGRGEKLFF.

This chain joins TRBV25-1 and TRBJ2-2; D unresolved. V was pared by 2 bases and J by 11 bases, with 18 bases between. The CDR3 has 15 residues. CDR1 and CDR2 (germline): MGHDK, SYGVNS. CDR3 residues: CASSEHRDNGAELFF. CDR3 sequence (DNA): TGTGCCAGCAGTGAACATAGAGATAACGGTGCCGAGCTGTTTTTT.

The chain uses TRBV15 and TRBJ2-7, with D maybe TRBD2 (6 bases). This CDR3 is built from 13 residues. Germline V CDR1 and CDR2: LNHNV, YYDKDF (reference sequence). Trimming cost V 2 bases and J 2 bases, with 7 bases left between them. The CDR3 loop is CATSRPGAYEQYF. The CDR3 region has the DNA TGTGCCACCAGCAGACCGGGGGCCTACGAGCAGTACTTC.

The chain is built from TRBV6-6 and TRBJ2-6, with a tentative D call TRBD1 (5 bases). CDR3 size: 15 residues. V was shortened by 6 bases and J by 3 bases, with 12 bases between the two germline ends. Germline CDR1 MNHNY, CDR2 SVGAGI (reference sequence). The CDR3 DNA reads as TGTGCCAGCAGCTCCCAGGGCCTTGGGGCCAACGTCCTGACTTTC. This codes for CASSSQGLGANVLTF.

This sequence joins TRBV10-3 and TRBJ2-1; 7 bases are a match to TRBD1. The trim removed 8 bases at V and 1 base at J, leaving 8 bases unmatched. Germline V gives CDR1 ENHRY, CDR2 SYGVKD. This CDR3 region has 15 residues. CDR3 loop: CAIEDRVGSYNEQFF. In DNA, the CDR3 is TGTGCCATCGAAGACAGGGTGGGGTCCTACAATGAGCAGTTCTTC.

This chain links TRBV19 with TRBJ2-5; D gene unclear. The CDR3 has 16 residues. Germline CDR1 and CDR2: LNHDA and SQIVND (reference sequence). V shed 5 bases and J shed 5 bases, with 21 bases lying between them. DNA for the CDR3: TGTGCCAGTAGTCCCGTAAGGCAGCCCGAGGAGGAGACCCAGTACTTC. Translating gives CASSPVRQPEEETQYF.

V gene TRBV6-2 or TRBV6-3 combines with J gene TRBJ2-7; D not resolved. This CDR3 comprises 14 residues. The germline V gene has CDR1 MNHEY and CDR2 SVGEGT. Deletions cut 0 bases from V and 0 bases from J, with 6 bases between. CDR3 sequence: CASSYSIVSYEQYF. As DNA, the CDR3 is TGTGCCAGCAGTTACTCGATAGTCTCCTACGAGCAGTACTTC.